This TCR beta chain comes out of a study of T cell repertoires in ileal Crohn's disease. Study background: Every patient was operated on for stricturing (roughly 60%) or penetrating (approximately 40%) complications. Overall study findings and caveats: High-frequency clones were more common in sorted CD8 than CD4 cells. Compared with non-smokers, active smokers at surgery showed more clonal expansions.

As concerns this clone: Its antigen is not known.

Roughly 470 nanograms of biopsy DNA per sample underwent TCRB immunosequencing. Profiling relied on immunoSEQ multiplex PCR, and the TCRdb table lists in-frame clones only, not all of them. Of roughly 13,000 clones listed, about four fifths were seen once; the top ten hold 17%. Germline CDR1 is MNHEY and CDR2 is SMNVEV (reference sequence). The CDR3 loop spans 15 amino acids. V gave up 6 bases and J gave up 4 bases; unmatched junction bases: 11. This sample's time point: neoterminal ileum biopsy at postoperative endoscopy, about 6 months after surgery. The clonotype comes from an adult with Crohn's disease. The chain is built from TRBV27 and TRBJ1-1; 7 bases align to TRBD1. The sequenced sample consisted of ileal tissue. The CDR3 protein is CASSPRRGHGTEAFF. The CDR3 coding sequence is TGTGCCAGCAGCCCCCGTAGGGGGCATGGCACTGAAGCTTTCTTT.